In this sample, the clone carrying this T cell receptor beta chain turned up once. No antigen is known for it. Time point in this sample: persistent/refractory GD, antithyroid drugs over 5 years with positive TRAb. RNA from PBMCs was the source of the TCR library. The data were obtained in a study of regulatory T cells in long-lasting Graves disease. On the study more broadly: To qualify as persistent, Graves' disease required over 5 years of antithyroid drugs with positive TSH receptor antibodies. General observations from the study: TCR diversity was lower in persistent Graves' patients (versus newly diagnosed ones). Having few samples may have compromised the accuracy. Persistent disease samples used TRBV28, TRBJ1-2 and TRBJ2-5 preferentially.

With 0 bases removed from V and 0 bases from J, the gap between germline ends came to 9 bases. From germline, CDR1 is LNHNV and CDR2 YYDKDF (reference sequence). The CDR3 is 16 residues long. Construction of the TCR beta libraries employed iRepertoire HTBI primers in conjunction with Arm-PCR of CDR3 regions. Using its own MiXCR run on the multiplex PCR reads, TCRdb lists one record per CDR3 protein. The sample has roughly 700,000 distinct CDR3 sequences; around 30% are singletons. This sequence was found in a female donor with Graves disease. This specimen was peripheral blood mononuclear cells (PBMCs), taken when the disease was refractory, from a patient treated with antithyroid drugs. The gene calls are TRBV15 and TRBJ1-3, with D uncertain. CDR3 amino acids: CATSRDLQISGNTIYF. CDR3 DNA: TGTGCCACCAGCAGAGATCTACAGATCTCTGGAAACACCATATATTTT.